A single sample is the source of the 15 T cell receptor beta chains below, sequenced in a study of blood T cell repertoires in COVID-19. Generated by immunoSEQ multiplex PCR, the TCRdb table keeps only in-frame clones and is missing some. The sample has roughly 250,000 clones, around 90% seen once; the top ten hold approximately 7.9%. Specimen: peripheral blood. These receptors were obtained from a man in his sixties who had recovered from COVID-19.

This rearrangement joins TRBV18 to TRBJ2-3; 9 positions match TRBD1. V gave up 8 bases and J gave up 4 bases; unmatched junction bases: 7. The CDR3 contains 14 residues. CDR1 KGHSH and CDR2 LQKENI come from the germline V gene. CDR3 loop: CASRGGQGPDTQYF. Written as DNA, the CDR3 is TGTGCCAGCCGCGGGGGACAGGGCCCAGATACGCAGTATTTT.

This rearrangement joins TRBV11-3 to TRBJ1-1; TRBD1 is a possible D gene (5 bases). The CDR3 contains 13 residues. From germline, CDR1 is SGHNT and CDR2 YENEEA. V gave up 6 bases and J gave up 5 bases, with 13 bases separating them. DNA for the CDR3: TGTGCCAGCAGACACACAAAGGGGACTGAAGCTTTCTTT. Encoded protein: CASRHTKGTEAFF.

This sequence joins TRBV5-1 and TRBJ1-4; D is uncertain. The V and J ends lost 0 bases and 0 bases respectively, with 9 bases between them. The CDR3 is 16 amino acids. The germline CDR1 and CDR2 sequences are SGHRS and YFSETQ. This CDR3 is CASSLASLATNEKLFF. In nucleotides, the CDR3 is TGCGCCAGCAGCTTGGCCTCTCTAGCAACTAATGAAAAACTGTTTTTT.

The genes are TRBV27 and TRBJ1-5; TRBD1 aligns across 9 bases. The germline gives CDR1 MNHEY, CDR2 SMNVEV (reference sequence). J lost 9 bases, V lost 4 bases, and 4 bases had no gene match. The CDR3 length is 13 residues. CDR3 sequence: CASSSGTGWPQHF. In DNA form, the CDR3 reads TGTGCCAGCAGTTCCGGGACAGGGTGGCCCCAGCATTTT.

The chain recombines TRBV9 with TRBJ2-3; D possibly corresponds to TRBD1 (5 bases). The CDR3 is 16 residues long. Trimming cost V 0 bases and J 7 bases, with 18 bases left between them. Germline-derived CDR1 and CDR2 are SGDLS and YYNGEE. The CDR3 region is CASSVGHRGAINTQYF. CDR3 in DNA: TGTGCCAGCAGCGTAGGACACCGTGGGGCCATAAATACGCAGTATTTT.

This clone was observed a handful of times. V and J are TRBV18 and TRBJ1-2, with 9 nucleotides matching TRBD1. Germline assignment: CDR1 KGHSH and CDR2 LQKENI. The CDR3 sequence is 15 residues long. J was trimmed by 5 bases and V by 3 bases; bases with no gene match: 7. CDR3 sequence (DNA): TGTGCCAGCTCACCGGTAGGGACAGGGATATATGGCTACACCTTC. Encoded protein: CASSPVGTGIYGYTF.

The chain employs TRBV6-5 and TRBJ1-2; no firm D call. This CDR3 has 15 residues. V lost 7 bases and J 4 bases, leaving 19 bases between the germline ends. Germline values: CDR1 MNHEY, CDR2 SVGAGI. The DNA for the CDR3 is TGTGCCAGCACCCTAAGGGAGGCGCGGGTCTATGGCTACACCTTC. Translated, it gives CASTLREARVYGYTF.

The chain joins TRBV9 to TRBJ2-7; 10 bases agree with TRBD2. The junction had 5 bases not matched to a gene; V was cut back by 1 base and J by 7 bases. The germline CDR1 and CDR2 sequences are SGDLS and YYNGEE. This CDR3 region has 14 residues. The DNA of the CDR3 is TGTGCCAGCAGCGTAAGCGGGGGGGCGGGAGAGCAGTACTTC. The encoded protein is CASSVSGGAGEQYF.

This clone was seen just once. The chain couples TRBV9 to TRBJ2-2; TRBD1 matches 7 bases. The junction had 11 bases not matched to a gene; V was cut back by 4 bases and J by 2 bases. From germline, CDR1 is SGDLS and CDR2 YYNGEE. The CDR3 runs to 17 residues. This CDR3 reads CASSKGLGQKNTGELFF. CDR3 nucleotide sequence: TGTGCCAGCAGCAAAGGGTTGGGACAGAAAAACACCGGGGAGCTGTTTTTT.

Only one count was recorded for this clone. The genes are TRBV5-4 and TRBJ2-3, with TRBD2 identical over 10 bases. The trim removed 1 base at V and 2 bases at J, leaving 4 bases unmatched. CDR1 is SGHNT, CDR2 YYREEE, per germline (reference sequence). This CDR3 has 16 residues. CDR3 DNA sequence: TGTGCCAGCAGCTTGAGAGCGGGGGGGCCCACAGATACGCAGTATTTT. Residues: CASSLRAGGPTDTQYF.

In this sample, this clone turned up once. The chain employs TRBV3-1 (or the pseudogene TRBV3-2) and TRBJ2-3, with 7 bases fitting TRBD2. The trim removed 6 bases at V and 6 bases at J, leaving 9 bases unmatched. From germline, CDR1 is LGHDT and CDR2 YNNKEL (reference sequence). The CDR3 has 14 amino acids. CDR3 in DNA: TGTGCCAGCAGGTGGGGAGGGAGGCGGGATACGCAGTATTTT. Translation gives CASRWGGRRDTQYF.

This rearrangement joins TRBV19 to TRBJ1-5; D is uncertain. CDR3 size: 14 residues. V was pared by 6 bases and J by 4 bases, with 13 bases between. Germline CDR1 LNHDA, CDR2 SQIVND (reference sequence). DNA for the CDR3: TGTGCCAGTAGCCCCCCTTGGAGGAATCAGCCCCAGCATTTT. This codes for CASSPPWRNQPQHF.

This sequence joins TRBV18 and TRBJ2-7; possible D gene TRBD1, 6 bases. Trimming removed 5 bases from V and 3 bases from J, with 17 bases in between. From germline, CDR1 is KGHSH and CDR2 LQKENI. This CDR3 is built from 15 residues. CDR3 sequence: CASSTTPQGRYEQYF. The CDR3 bases are TGTGCCAGCTCAACAACCCCTCAGGGGCGCTACGAGCAGTACTTC.

This rearrangement joins TRBV5-1 to TRBJ2-2; 9 bases line up with TRBD1. J was trimmed by 3 bases and V by 5 bases; bases with no gene match: 8. CDR1 is SGHRS, CDR2 YFSETQ, per germline. The CDR3 extends over 16 amino acids. For the CDR3, the DNA is TGCGCCAGCAGGATGGGGGACAGGGTCGACACCGGGGAGCTGTTTTTT. Protein product: CASRMGDRVDTGELFF.

The rearrangement links TRBV5-8 to TRBJ2-3; 9 nucleotides align to TRBD2. The junction had 7 bases not matched to a gene; V was cut back by 4 bases and J by 4 bases. Germline CDR1 SGHTS, CDR2 YDEGEE. The length of the CDR3 is 15 residues. The CDR3 spells CASSEGTSKADTQYF. CDR3 nucleotide sequence: TGTGCCAGCAGCGAAGGGACTAGCAAGGCAGATACGCAGTATTTT.